The rows below give T cell receptor beta chains drawn from one sample of a study of cytomegalovirus exposure and HLA in healthy donors. The data were produced by immunoSEQ multiplex PCR, yet TCRdb's version contains in-frame clones alone and is incomplete. This table lists some 140,000 clones. The sample was PBMCs. Every receptor here comes from a woman aged 60 to 75 in good health and CMV-seronegative. The CDR3 runs from the conserved cysteine through the conserved F or W. Each record gives: J gene, V gene, D gene, CDR3 DNA, CDR3 protein. D genes are given only for firm matches.

j_gene: TRBJ2-7
v_gene: TRBV9
d_gene: TRBD1
CDR3nt: TGTGCCAGCAGCCCACTAGCCGGACAGGGGGATTACGAGCAGTACTTC
CDR3aa: CASSPLAGQGDYEQYF

j_gene: TRBJ1-2
v_gene: TRBV6-1
d_gene: TRBD1
CDR3nt: TGTGCCAGCAGTGAAGCGACAGGGATACACTATGGCTACACCTTC
CDR3aa: CASSEATGIHYGYTF

j_gene: TRBJ2-7
v_gene: TRBV5-1
d_gene: TRBD1
CDR3nt: TGCGCCACCATTAACCGGGACAGGGACTACGAGCAGTACTTC
CDR3aa: CATINRDRDYEQYF

j_gene: TRBJ1-6
v_gene: TRBV6-1
d_gene: TRBD1
CDR3nt: TGTGCCAGCAGCGTAACAGGGGGTAATTCACCCCTCCACTTT
CDR3aa: CASSVTGGNSPLHF

j_gene: TRBJ1-3
v_gene: TRBV6-5
d_gene: .
CDR3nt: TGTGCCAGCCGGCCGACAGCCGACTCTGGAAACACCATATATTTT
CDR3aa: CASRPTADSGNTIYF

j_gene: TRBJ2-7
v_gene: TRBV28
d_gene: TRBD2
CDR3nt: TGTGCCAGCAATTGGGCTAGCGGGAGCCTCGAGCAGTACTTC
CDR3aa: CASNWASGSLEQYF

j_gene: TRBJ2-1
v_gene: TRBV10-1
d_gene: TRBD2
CDR3nt: TGCGCCAGCACCGGGACTAGCGGGAGGGAGGGGGTCCCCTGGTCCTACAATGAGCAGTTCTTC
CDR3aa: CASTGTSGREGVPWSYNEQFF

j_gene: TRBJ2-3
v_gene: TRBV11-3
d_gene: TRBD1
CDR3nt: TGTGCCAGCAGCTCTCGGACAGGGGGCTTAGATACGCAGTATTTT
CDR3aa: CASSSRTGGLDTQYF

j_gene: TRBJ1-2
v_gene: TRBV9
d_gene: TRBD1
CDR3nt: TGTGCCAGCAGCGCAGACCCGGGACAGAGATATGGCTACACCTTC
CDR3aa: CASSADPGQRYGYTF

j_gene: TRBJ2-1
v_gene: TRBV2
d_gene: TRBD1
CDR3nt: TGTGCCAGCAGGTCACGACAGGGGAGAAACAATGAGCAGTTCTTC
CDR3aa: CASRSRQGRNNEQFF

j_gene: TRBJ1-1
v_gene: TRBV28
d_gene: .
CDR3nt: TGTGCCACCACGGGATATTGGGCTTTCTTT
CDR3aa: CATTGYWAFF

j_gene: TRBJ2-1
v_gene: TRBV10-3
d_gene: TRBD1
CDR3nt: TGTGCCATCAGGGGACAGGGGGCTAGCAATGAGCAGTTCTTC
CDR3aa: CAIRGQGASNEQFF

j_gene: TRBJ2-2
v_gene: TRBV2
d_gene: .
CDR3nt: TGTGCCAGCAGTGAGGGGGACTTCGGGGAGCTGTTTTTT
CDR3aa: CASSEGDFGELFF

j_gene: TRBJ2-7
v_gene: TRBV6-6
d_gene: .
CDR3nt: TGTGCCAGCAGTCGAGACCAGGTTGGGCAGTACTTC
CDR3aa: CASSRDQVGQYF

j_gene: TRBJ2-1
v_gene: TRBV4-2
d_gene: .
CDR3nt: TGTGCCAGCAGCCGCGGGACTGGGGGTTACAATGAGCAGTTCTTC
CDR3aa: CASSRGTGGYNEQFF

j_gene: TRBJ2-2
v_gene: TRBV12-5
d_gene: .
CDR3nt: TGTGCTAGTGCTTCTCCCTATATATTGAACACCGGGGAGCTGTTTTTT
CDR3aa: CASASPYILNTGELFF